The present T cell receptor beta chain was sequenced within a study of long-term antiretroviral therapy in people with HIV. About the study: It was about a decade before the 2015 immediate-ART recommendation that the earliest samples were taken.

Study-wide points: Against controls, HIV repertoires showed narrower ranges of CDR3 length.

The libraries were made with immunoSEQ v3.0 at survey level. A per-sample goal of roughly 40,000-50,000 T-cell genomes was targeted by sequencing. TCRdb's copy holds only in-frame clones and misses some; the assay was immunoSEQ multiplex PCR. The data contain about 30,000 clones, 85% to 90% of them singletons. The CDR3 spans 15 residues. Germline lookup yields CDR1 SGHRS and CDR2 YFSETQ. Trimming pared 0 bases from V and 0 bases from J, leaving 9 bases between. A note on this clone: What it recognizes is unknown.

The sequence was obtained from a man between 45 and 60 years old with HIV. The sequencing here drew on unsorted PBMCs, taken 3.2 years before starting antiretroviral therapy. This chain connects TRBV5-1 to TRBJ1-1, with D hard to call. CDR3 sequence (DNA): TGCGCCAGCAGCTTGGTTGGGGAGATGAACACTGAAGCTTTCTTT. The encoded protein is CASSLVGEMNTEAFF.